The 10 T cell receptor beta chains listed next were all sequenced from one sample in a study of CD8 T cells in Susac syndrome. With random hexamers, roughly 0.45 to 1 ug RNA was reverse transcribed. TCRdb re-called the immunoSEQ multiplex PCR reads through MiXCR, storing one row per CDR3 protein. This table has 160,000 or so distinct CDR3 sequences, about 95% appearing once. The sequencing sample was made of CD4+ T cells from PBMCs. The receptors originated from a human donor with Susac syndrome.

The chain uses TRBV29-1 and TRBJ2-6; no clear D gene. CDR3 length: 14 amino acids. The germline gives CDR1 SQVTM, CDR2 ANQGSEA. V lost 5 bases and J 1 base, leaving 9 bases between the germline ends. CDR3 residues: CSVPQVSGANVLTF. The CDR3 nucleotides are TGCAGCGTTCCCCAGGTTTCTGGGGCCAACGTCCTGACTTTC. The full variable domain, rest sourced from reference TRBV29-1 and TRBJ2-6, is SAVISQKPSRDICQRGTSLTIQCQVDSQVTMMFWYRQQPGQSLTLIATANQGSEATYESGFVIDKFPISRPNLTFSTLTVSNMSPEDSSIYLCSVPQVSGANVLTFGAGSRLTVL.

The V gene is TRBV5-1, the J gene TRBJ2-7; D is possibly TRBD1 or TRBD2 (5 bases each). The CDR3 spans 13 residues. Trimming took off 5 bases at V and 3 bases at J, with 12 bases between the two ends. Germline V gives CDR1 SGHRS, CDR2 YFSETQ. CDR3 sequence reads: CASRRDVSYEQYF. The DNA for the CDR3 is TGCGCCAGCAGAAGGGACGTGAGCTACGAGCAGTACTTC.

The CDR3 DNA sequence: TGCGCCAGCAGCATATCCGGGACAGCGTATGGCTACACCTTC. Amino acid sequence: CASSISGTAYGYTF. The chain recombines TRBV5-1 with TRBJ1-2; 7 bases are a match to TRBD1. The CDR3 length is 14 residues. V dropped 4 bases and J dropped 5; count of bases not matched to a gene: 8. CDR1 and CDR2 from the germline V gene are SGHRS and YFSETQ.

The chain combines TRBV20-1 with TRBJ1-1; D unresolved. The V end was cut by 4 bases, the J end by 0 bases, with 3 bases between. This CDR3 has 11 amino acids. The germline V gene encodes CDR1 DFQATT and CDR2 SNEGSKA (reference sequence). The CDR3 here is CSAKMNTEAFF. CDR3 DNA sequence: TGCAGTGCTAAGATGAACACTGAAGCTTTCTTT.

This sequence joins TRBV11-1 and TRBJ2-2; 8 nucleotides line up with TRBD1. This CDR3 contains 17 residues. The ends lost 5 bases at V and 3 bases at J; junction bases unmatched: 11. CDR1 SGHAT and CDR2 FQDESV come from the germline V gene (reference sequence). The CDR3 nucleotides are TGTGCCAGCAGCATGCGTGGACAGGGTTGGGACACCGGGGAGCTGTTTTTT. Its protein is CASSMRGQGWDTGELFF.

The V and J genes are TRBV7-9 and TRBJ2-1; 9 nucleotides agree with TRBD2. Trimming at V came to 4 bases and at J to 3 bases, leaving 7 bases not matched to a gene. CDR1 is SEHNR, CDR2 FQNEAQ, per germline (reference sequence). The CDR3 is made up of 16 amino acids. CDR3 sequence reads: CASSSRLAALYNEQFF. Here the CDR3 DNA reads TGTGCCAGCAGCTCTAGACTAGCGGCCCTCTACAATGAGCAGTTCTTC.

The genes are TRBV20-1 and TRBJ2-5; no definite D call. The CDR3 is 11 residues long. V shed 5 bases and J shed 2 bases, with 6 bases lying between them. Germline assignment: CDR1 DFQATT and CDR2 SNEGSKA (reference sequence). CDR3 amino acids: CSALTQETQYF. The CDR3 bases are TGCAGTGCTTTGACGCAAGAGACCCAGTACTTC.

This chain uses TRBV20-1 with TRBJ2-3, with no clear D. Germline loops: CDR1 DFQATT, CDR2 SNEGSKA (reference sequence). The CDR3 totals 14 residues. V was shortened by 4 bases and J by 2 bases, with 13 bases between the two germline ends. CDR3 region: CSAKPPASTDTQYF. The CDR3, as DNA: TGCAGTGCTAAGCCCCCGGCATCCACAGATACGCAGTATTTT.

The rearrangement joins TRBV14 to TRBJ2-5; D gene unclear. Trimming took off 0 bases at V and 1 base at J, with 15 bases between the two ends. Per the germline V gene, CDR1 is SGHDN and CDR2 is FVKESK. CDR3 length: 17 amino acids. The CDR3 loop reads CASSQESFPATQETQYF. DNA of the CDR3: TGTGCCAGCAGCCAAGAATCGTTCCCGGCAACCCAAGAGACCCAGTACTTC.

The chain is built from TRBV29-1 and TRBJ2-5; D may match TRBD1 or TRBD2 (5 bases each). The CDR3 runs to 13 residues. V was clipped by 6 bases and J by 2 bases, with 13 bases between them. Germline V gives CDR1 SQVTM, CDR2 ANQGSEA. The chain's CDR3 is CSVTGTQQETQYF. The CDR3 bases are TGCAGCGTGACCGGGACGCAACAAGAGACCCAGTACTTC.